The source of this T cell receptor beta chain is a study of T cells in narcolepsy. Findings and limits, study-wide: HCRT-specific and TRIB2-specific autoreactive clonotypes appeared among same-patient CSF and blood CD4+ clonotypes. Reportedly, autoreactive clonotypes were serially detected in patients' blood but not controls'.

Germline V gene lookup returns CDR1 SGDLS and CDR2 YYNGEE. With 4 bases removed from V and 3 bases from J, the gap between germline ends came to 16 bases. The CDR3 runs 15 residues. Comment on this clone: The antigen remains undetermined.

Here immunoSEQ multiplex PCR was the method, and the copy in TCRdb shows in-frame clones only, minus some. In the table there are some 16,000 clones, roughly 72% of which are singletons. The chain combines TRBV9 with TRBJ1-2; D not certain. The sequencing sample was made of CD45RA- memory CD8+ T cells from PBMCs. This TCR came from a human donor with narcolepsy. The chain's CDR3 is CASSLQGSAYYGYTF. The CDR3 DNA is TGTGCCAGCAGCTTACAAGGGTCGGCTTACTATGGCTACACCTTC. Together with reference TRBV9 and TRBJ1-2, the CDR3 gives the full variable domain: DSGVTQTPKHLITATGQRVTLRCSPRSGDLSVYWYQQSLDQGLQFLIQYYNGEERAKGNILERFSAQQFPDLHSELNLSSLELGDSALYFCASSLQGSAYYGYTFGSGTRLTVV.